Reported below is one T cell receptor beta chain. The antigen is unknown. Other DNA sequences in the same sample also yield this CDR3. The data derive from a study of cytotoxic CD8 clonotypes in ibrutinib-treated CLL. Study background: The subjects consisted of about 10 relapsed/refractory and around 15 treatment-naive individuals, with around 17 IGHV unmutated.

Between the trimmed V and J ends, which lost 1 base and 2 bases, there was a span of 5 bases. Germline V gene data show CDR1 as SGHNT and CDR2 as YENEEA. CDR3 size: 13 residues. The study's findings and limits: Clonality was higher at ibrutinib response and returned toward baseline at progression. Sampling times (in sustained-remission versus progressing patients) were not the same.

Repertoires were generated with immunoSEQ multiplex PCR, while TCRdb's copy carries only in-frame clones and drops some. The sample has about 200,000 clones; about four fifths are singletons. The sequence was collected from a human donor with chronic lymphocytic leukemia. The sequencing here drew on PBMCs, taken after 12 months of ibrutinib treatment. The chain has TRBV11-3 and TRBJ1-1; D is unclear. CDR3 sequence: CASSLGPNTEAFF. The DNA for the CDR3 is TGTGCCAGCAGCTTAGGCCCAAACACTGAAGCTTTCTTT. Using reference TRBV11-3 and TRBJ1-1 for the parts outside the CDR3, the full variable domain is EAGVVQSPRYKIIEKKQPVAFWCNPISGHNTLYWYLQNLGQGPELLIRYENEEAVDDSQLPKDRFSAERLKGVDSTLKIQPAELGDSAVYLCASSLGPNTEAFFGQGTRLTVV.